This TCR beta chain derives from a study of T cell changes during pregnancy in multiple sclerosis. This CDR3 comprises 15 residues. Germline-derived CDR1 and CDR2 are LNHDA and SQIVND (reference sequence). Unmatched junction bases numbered 5, after V lost 5 bases and J lost 2 bases. Clones were sequenced by immunoSEQ multiplex PCR, and TCRdb holds only the in-frame ones, with some missing. The sample holds about 130,000 clones, roughly 96% seen once. This TCR was recovered from a female donor with multiple sclerosis, enrolled in a pregnancy study. This sample comprised peripheral blood, obtained after pregnancy. The V and J genes are TRBV19 and TRBJ2-3; TRBD2 matches 9 bases. This chain's CDR3 is CASSPLAGPTDTQYF. CDR3 coding DNA: TGTGCCAGTAGTCCCCTAGCGGGACCCACAGATACGCAGTATTTT.